This T cell receptor beta chain was identified during a study of ipilimumab plus nivolumab after autologous stem cell transplantation. The overall study: Typical patient got a handful of ipilimumab doses and about eight nivolumab doses (median).

Clones were read by immunoSEQ multiplex PCR, and TCRdb kept only the in-frame ones, dropping some. The sample lists approximately 84,000 clones, under 85% occurring once. Looked up from germline, CDR1 is SGHAT and CDR2 is FQDESV (reference sequence). CDR3 length: 12 residues. V lost 5 bases to trimming and J lost 6 bases, with 9 bases between them. Patients got ipilimumab 1 mg/kg beginning 14 to 28 days post-transplant. Patients got 3 mg/kg IV nivolumab weeks 1, 4, 7, 10, then biweekly through week 26. Sequencing used PBMCs, obtained in a trial of ipilimumab plus nivolumab as post-transplant consolidation. This chain uses TRBV11-1 with TRBJ2-3; a possible D gene is TRBD2 (5 bases). The TCR was taken from a male donor with diffuse large B-cell lymphoma. The CDR3 DNA follows: TGTGCCAGCAGCCATAGCGTGGATACGCAGTATTTT. Its protein product is CASSHSVDTQYF.